The rows below give T cell receptor beta chains drawn from one sample of a study of T cell responses to AZD1222 COVID-19 vaccine. Measured with immunoSEQ multiplex PCR; TCRdb has only the in-frame clones, and not every one. The profile shows 200,000 to 250,000 clones, roughly 94% of them singletons. The sequenced sample was peripheral blood, obtained 28 days after the second dose of the MenACWY control vaccine. The receptors shown here come from an adult who received the MenACWY meningococcal vaccine as a control. The CDR3 runs from the conserved cysteine through the conserved F or W. D genes are given only for firm matches. Size is stated for part of the rows, as once, few or many counts, or as a class when the clone is expanded.

v_call	j_call	d_call	clone_size	cdr3_aa	cdr3_nt
TRBV10-3	TRBJ1-5	NA	NA	CAISESFQGRQPQHF	TGTGCCATCAGTGAGTCTTTTCAGGGGAGGCAGCCCCAGCATTTT
TRBV7-2	TRBJ2-1	NA	NA	CASYGSYNEQFF	TGTGCCAGCTACGGATCCTACAATGAGCAGTTCTTC
TRBV19	TRBJ1-2	TRBD1	NA	CASIAGTGVPNGYTF	TGTGCCAGTATCGCCGGGACAGGTGTCCCAAATGGCTACACCTTC
TRBV12-5	TRBJ2-6	NA	NA	CASGLVGGSGANVLTF	TGTGCTAGTGGTTTGGTCGGGGGCTCTGGGGCCAACGTCCTGACTTTC
TRBV6-5	TRBJ2-7	TRBD2	NA	CASRDPGLAAGEQYF	TGTGCCAGCAGGGACCCTGGACTAGCGGCGGGCGAGCAGTACTTC
TRBV6-5	TRBJ2-1	TRBD1	NA	CASSSETGFNEQFF	TGTGCCAGCAGCTCGGAGACAGGGTTCAATGAGCAGTTCTTC
TRBV28	TRBJ1-4	NA	once	CASRRGGNEKLFF	TGTGCCAGCAGGCGGGGGGGGAATGAAAAACTGTTTTTT
TRBV4-1	TRBJ2-1	TRBD1	once	CASSRGTGVEQFF	TGCGCCAGCAGCCGAGGGACAGGGGTGGAGCAGTTCTTC
TRBV6-6	TRBJ1-6	NA	NA	CASNGWNSPLHF	TGTGCCAGCAATGGTTGGAATTCACCCCTCCACTTT
TRBV6-5	TRBJ1-1	TRBD1	NA	CASSYSRTGDTEAFF	TGTGCCAGCAGTTACTCGCGAACAGGGGACACTGAAGCTTTCTTT
TRBV2	TRBJ1-5	TRBD1	NA	CASRHPAGGYQPQHF	TGTGCCAGCCGCCACCCGGCAGGGGGTTATCAGCCCCAGCATTTT
TRBV7-9	TRBJ1-2	TRBD1	NA	CASAIATQGVGYTF	TGTGCCAGCGCTATCGCAACACAGGGGGTTGGCTACACCTTC
TRBV9	TRBJ2-7	TRBD1	NA	CASGGTDRGYEQYF	TGTGCCAGCGGGGGCACGGACAGGGGGTACGAGCAGTACTTC
TRBV9	TRBJ1-4	NA	NA	CASSVGGGSFEKLFF	TGTGCCAGCAGCGTAGGCGGGGGTTCATTTGAAAAACTGTTTTTT
TRBV6-5	TRBJ2-7	NA	NA	CATSRAGGYEQYF	TGTGCCACCAGCCGAGCGGGTGGGTACGAGCAGTACTTC
TRBV5-4	TRBJ2-4	NA	NA	CASSFFGRPKNIQYF	TGTGCCAGCAGCTTTTTTGGAAGGCCCAAAAACATTCAGTACTTC